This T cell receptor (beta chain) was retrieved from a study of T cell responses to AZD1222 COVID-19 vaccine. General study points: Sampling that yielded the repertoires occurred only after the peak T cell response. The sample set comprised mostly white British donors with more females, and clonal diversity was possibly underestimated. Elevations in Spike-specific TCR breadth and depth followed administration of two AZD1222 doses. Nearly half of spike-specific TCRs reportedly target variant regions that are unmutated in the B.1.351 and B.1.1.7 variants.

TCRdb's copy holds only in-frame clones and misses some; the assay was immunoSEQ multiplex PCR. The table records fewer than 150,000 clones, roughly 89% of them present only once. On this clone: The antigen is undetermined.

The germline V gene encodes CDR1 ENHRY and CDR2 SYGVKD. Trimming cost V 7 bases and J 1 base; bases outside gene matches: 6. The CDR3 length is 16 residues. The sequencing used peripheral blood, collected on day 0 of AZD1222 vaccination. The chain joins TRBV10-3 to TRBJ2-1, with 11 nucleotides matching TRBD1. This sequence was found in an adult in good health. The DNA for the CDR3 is TGTGCCATCAACACGGGACAGGGGGGTTCCTACAATGAGCAGTTCTTC. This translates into CAINTGQGGSYNEQFF.